This T cell receptor beta chain was obtained from a study of blood T cell repertoires in COVID-19. Study in general: From the United States, Italy and Spain came samples of acute and convalescent COVID-19. Sources were T cells, B-cell-depleted T cells, or PBMCs; the material itself was cDNA or gDNA.

CDR3 length: 15 amino acids. Trimming stripped 1 base from V and 4 bases from J, with 11 bases between. Germline loops: CDR1 SGHTA, CDR2 FQGNSA. How the authors handled the data: Cell counts per sample came from amplifying reference gene primers. This table comes from immunoSEQ multiplex PCR, and its TCRdb copy is limited to in-frame clones, with some not included. V, J and clone size are those of that table, while D and trimming were read from the DNA. The data show fewer than 120,000 clones, less than 85% seen once. The sequencing sample was made of peripheral blood. The TCR sequence derives from a woman older than 75 with acute or convalescent COVID-19. The rearrangement joins TRBV7-2 to TRBJ2-1; a possible D gene is TRBD2 (6 bases). CDR3 coding DNA: TGTGCCAGCAGCTTAGGGCTGGGGGGATACAATGAGCAGTTCTTC. Protein sequence: CASSLGLGGYNEQFF.